This entry lists 14 T cell receptor beta chains sequenced from one sample in a study of monozygotic twins with inflammatory bowel disease. From its re-call of the 5' RACE reads, TCRdb lists each CDR3 protein once, without DNA. This listing includes over 200,000 distinct CDR3 sequences. The sample taken for sequencing was blood. The receptor set was obtained from a human donor with ulcerative colitis or Crohn's disease, or a healthy co-twin of an affected twin (not recorded which).

V gene TRBV29-1 combines with J gene TRBJ2-7; the TCRdb call, TRBD1, lacks DNA for checking. The germline CDR1 and CDR2 sequences are SQVTM and ANQGSEA. The CDR3 extends over 13 amino acids. Here the CDR3 reads CSVRAGDAYEQYF.

This chain joins TRBV12-3 or TRBV12-4 and TRBJ1-2. The CDR3 covers 14 residues. The CDR3 loop is CASSLSQGSYGYTF.

J is TRBJ1-6 and V is TRBV7-2; TCRdb returns TRBD1, unconfirmable since there is no DNA. Germline V gene sequence: CDR1 SGHTA, CDR2 FQGNSA. This CDR3 comprises 14 residues. CDR3 in amino acids: CASSFQGRNSPLHF.

V gene TRBV7-9 combines with J gene TRBJ2-7; TCRdb outputs TRBD2, but without DNA this stays unchecked. Germline lookup yields CDR1 SEHNR and CDR2 FQNEAQ (reference sequence). The CDR3 extends over 15 amino acids. CDR3 residues: CASSDPSGGAYEQYF.

This chain connects TRBV6-1 to TRBJ2-7. The germline CDR1 and CDR2 sequences are MNHNS and SASEGT. The CDR3 sequence is 14 residues long. CDR3 in amino acids: CASRSRDASYEQYF.

CDR3 sequence: CSARRRLAGDRSYEQYF. V and J are TRBV20-1 and TRBJ2-7; TCRdb returns TRBD2, unconfirmable since there is no DNA. Germline-derived CDR1 and CDR2 are DFQATT and SNEGSKA (reference sequence). There are 17 residues in the CDR3.

This rearrangement joins TRBV30 to TRBJ1-5; TCRdb gives TRBD1 as the D gene, but with no DNA this cannot be confirmed. CDR1 GTSNPN and CDR2 SVGIG come from the germline V gene (reference sequence). The CDR3 length is 15 residues. The CDR3 spells CAWSIGTRSNQPQHF.

V and J are TRBV2 and TRBJ2-1; no DNA is available, so the TRBD2 call from TCRdb remains unchecked. The germline V gene encodes CDR1 SNHLY and CDR2 FYNNEI. The CDR3 covers 15 residues. The CDR3 region is CASIGTSGRTAEQFF.

This rearrangement joins TRBV7-9 to TRBJ2-5; TCRdb gives TRBD2 as the D gene, but with no DNA this cannot be confirmed. From germline, CDR1 is SEHNR and CDR2 FQNEAQ (reference sequence). The CDR3 runs 13 residues. Here the CDR3 reads CASLLAGGETQYF.

The rearrangement uses TRBV7-2 and TRBJ2-5; TCRdb's D call of TRBD2 is untestable without DNA. CDR1 and CDR2 (germline): SGHTA, FQGNSA. The CDR3 extends over 16 amino acids. CDR3: CASSFEGARVGETQYF. Variable domain in full (rest from reference TRBV7-2 and TRBJ2-5): GAGVSQSPSNKVTEKGKDVELRCDPISGHTALYWYRQSLGQGLEFLIYFQGNSAPDKSGLPSDRFSAERTGGSVSTLTIQRTQQEDSAVYLCASSFEGARVGETQYFGPGTRLLVL.

The V call is TRBV5-1, the J call TRBJ2-5; TCRdb calls TRBD2, which cannot be checked without DNA. Germline CDR1 is SGHRS and CDR2 is YFSETQ. The CDR3 is 16 residues long. The CDR3 here is CASSWGSGLGRETQYF.

J is TRBJ2-2 and V is TRBV11-1; without DNA, the TCRdb call of TRBD1 cannot be checked. Per germline, CDR1 SGHAT and CDR2 FQDESV (reference sequence). The CDR3 has 19 residues. The CDR3 loop reads CASSFPRGAGYANTGELFF.

The rearrangement links TRBV7-2 to TRBJ1-1. This CDR3 spans 14 amino acids. Looked up from germline, CDR1 is SGHTA and CDR2 is FQGNSA. CDR3 loop: CASSLVWGATEAFF.

The rearrangement joins TRBV5-1 to TRBJ2-4. The CDR3 has 13 residues. Per the germline V gene, CDR1 is SGHRS and CDR2 is YFSETQ. The CDR3 is CASSLGIENIQYF.